This T cell receptor beta chain was retrieved from a study of blood T cells in healthy people across ages. In this sample, this clonotype turned up a few times. Its matching antigen is unknown. Alongside a J-beta primer mix, a sample-barcoded 5' primer served in a second PCR lasting roughly 6 to 11 cycles. Every single cDNA molecule received a tag from a template-switch adaptor with 12 random nucleotides. TCRdb re-called the 5' RACE reads with MiXCR, one entry per CDR3 protein. The sample consists of 850,000 to 1,300,000 distinct CDR3 sequences, 45% of them appearing once. Every participating donor contributed approximately 10 milliliters of peripheral blood through a draw. The CDR3 covers 18 residues. Germline V gene data show CDR1 as ENHRY and CDR2 as SYGVKD. V lost 6 bases and J lost 0; bases outside the gene matches: 11. Study findings and constraints: Comparison with aged donors showed that long-lived donors had more naive CD4+ cells and higher diversity. TCR beta diversity, measured per million T cells, fell in a roughly linear way with age.

This clonotype was sampled from a woman aged 55 to 70 in good health. This chain joins TRBV10-3 and TRBJ2-6, with TRBD1 matching 7 bases. Source material: blood. Here the CDR3 DNA reads TGTGCCATCAGCTACTCGGGACAGCTACTCTCTGGGGCCAACGTCCTGACTTTC. Protein product: CAISYSGQLLSGANVLTF.